This TCR beta chain is drawn from a study of CD8 T cells in Susac syndrome. This CDR3 region has 15 residues. Germline V CDR1 and CDR2: SGHNT, YENEEA. V lost 3 bases to trimming and J lost 2 bases, with 10 bases between them. The RNA, roughly 0.45 to 1 ug, was put through reverse transcription using random hexamers. Using its own MiXCR run on the immunoSEQ multiplex PCR reads, TCRdb lists one record per CDR3 protein. The sample consists of about 200,000 distinct CDR3 sequences, 95% of them appearing once. The sample consisted of CD4+ T cells from PBMCs. The origin of this receptor is a human donor with multiple sclerosis. This rearrangement joins TRBV11-3 to TRBJ2-2; D is possibly TRBD2 (6 bases). CDR3: CASSFAGPNTGELFF. The CDR3 nucleotides read TGTGCCAGCAGCTTTGCGGGGCCAAACACCGGGGAGCTGTTTTTT.